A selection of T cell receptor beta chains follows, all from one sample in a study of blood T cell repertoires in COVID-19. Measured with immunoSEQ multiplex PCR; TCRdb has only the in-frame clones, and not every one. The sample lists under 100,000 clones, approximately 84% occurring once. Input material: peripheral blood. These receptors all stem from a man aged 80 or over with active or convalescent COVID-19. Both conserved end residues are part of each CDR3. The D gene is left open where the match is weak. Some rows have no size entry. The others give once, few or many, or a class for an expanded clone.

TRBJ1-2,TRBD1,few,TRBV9,TGTGCCAGCAGCGCTTACAGGGGGCAGGACTATGGCTACACCTTC,CASSAYRGQDYGYTF
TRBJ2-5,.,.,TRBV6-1,TGTGCCAGCAGTGAGAAAGGAGGGGGCAGGGAGACCCAGTACTTC,CASSEKGGGRETQYF
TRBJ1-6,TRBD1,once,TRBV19,TGTGCCAGTAGTATAGGTACAGGGGGAAATTCACCCCTCCACTTT,CASSIGTGGNSPLHF
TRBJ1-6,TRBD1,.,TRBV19,TGTGCCAGTAGTACCGGACCGGGACAGGGTAATTCACCCCTCCACTTT,CASSTGPGQGNSPLHF
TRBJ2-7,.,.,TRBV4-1,TGCGCCAGCAGCCAATCCCCGGGACAAAGCTACGAGCAGTACTTC,CASSQSPGQSYEQYF
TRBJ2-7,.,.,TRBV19,TGTGCCAGTAGTATATTAACAGGCTCCTACGAGCAGTACTTC,CASSILTGSYEQYF
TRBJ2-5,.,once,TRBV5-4,TGTGCCAGCAGCTTGGCCGGGGGAGGAGAGACCCAGTACTTC,CASSLAGGGETQYF
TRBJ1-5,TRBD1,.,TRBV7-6,TGTGCCAGCAGCCAGGGACAGGCCAATCAGCCCCAGCATTTT,CASSQGQANQPQHF
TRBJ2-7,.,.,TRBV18,TGTGCCAGCTCATCCCGGGAAATGTCCTACGAGCAGTACTTC,CASSSREMSYEQYF
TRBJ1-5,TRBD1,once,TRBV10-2,TGCGCCAGCAGCGAGGGGGCCATTAGCAATCAGCCCCAGCATTTT,CASSEGAISNQPQHF
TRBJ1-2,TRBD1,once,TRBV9,TGTGCCAGCAGCTCACACTTAAGGACAGGGTATGGCTACACCTTC,CASSSHLRTGYGYTF
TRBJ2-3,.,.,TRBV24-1,TGTGCCACCAGTGAGCCCCCGGCAGATACGCAGTATTTT,CATSEPPADTQYF
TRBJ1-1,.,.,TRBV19,TGTGCCAGTAGTATCCCCGGGGGGGAGAACACTGAAGCTTTCTTT,CASSIPGGENTEAFF
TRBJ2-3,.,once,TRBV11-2,TGTGCCAGCAGCCCCACGGGTGCTAGCACAGATACGCAGTATTTT,CASSPTGASTDTQYF
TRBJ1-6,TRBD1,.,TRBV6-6,TGTGCCAGCAGTCCCAGGACAGGGAATTCACCCCTCCACTTT,CASSPRTGNSPLHF
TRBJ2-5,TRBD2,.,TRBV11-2,TGTGCCAGCAGCTCCGTTGAGGTTAGCGGGGTCATTCAAGAGACCCAGTACTTC,CASSSVEVSGVIQETQYF
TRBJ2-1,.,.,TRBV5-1,TGCGCCAGCAGCTTGGGTCTAGCTGTGAATGAGCAGTTCTTC,CASSLGLAVNEQFF
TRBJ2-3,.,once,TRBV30,TGTGCCTGGTCGGGGGAAAGCACAGATACGCAGTATTTT,CAWSGESTDTQYF
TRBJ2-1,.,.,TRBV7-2,TGTGCCAGCAGCTTAGATGGGAGCTCCTACAATGAGCAGTTCTTC,CASSLDGSSYNEQFF
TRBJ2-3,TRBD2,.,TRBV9,TGTGCCAGCAGCGCCATAGCGGGGGGCACAGATACGCAGTATTTT,CASSAIAGGTDTQYF
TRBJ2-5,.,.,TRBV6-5,TGTGCCAGCAGTTACTCAAACTACAGGGAACCGGAGACCCAGTACTTC,CASSYSNYREPETQYF
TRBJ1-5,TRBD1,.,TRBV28,TGTGCCAGCAGGACAGGGAGTTTTCAGCCCCAGCATTTT,CASRTGSFQPQHF
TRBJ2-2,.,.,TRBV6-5,TGTGCCAGCAGGCTTCCGGGCACCGGGGAGCTGTTTTTT,CASRLPGTGELFF
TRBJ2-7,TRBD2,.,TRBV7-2,TGTGCCAGCAGCTTAATGGTAGCGGGGCCCGACGAGCAGTACTTC,CASSLMVAGPDEQYF
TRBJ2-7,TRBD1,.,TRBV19,TGTGCCAGTAGCACCGGGACAGGGTTCTACGAGCAGTACTTC,CASSTGTGFYEQYF
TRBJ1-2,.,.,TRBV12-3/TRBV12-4,TGTGCCAGCAGTTTCGAGGGCCGCTATGGCTACACCTTC,CASSFEGRYGYTF
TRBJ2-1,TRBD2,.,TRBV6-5,TGTGCCAGCAGTTACCTTAGCGGGGGCTACAATGAGCAGTTCTTC,CASSYLSGGYNEQFF
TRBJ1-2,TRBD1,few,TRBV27,TGTGCCAGCAGACGGACAGGGTTTGATGGCTACACCTTC,CASRRTGFDGYTF
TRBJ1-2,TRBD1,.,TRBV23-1,TGCGCCAGCAGTCATCCCGGCGGGACAGGGGACGTCTACACCTTC,CASSHPGGTGDVYTF
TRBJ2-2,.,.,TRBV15,TGTGCCACCAGCAGAGGGAGTAGGACACCAAACACCGGGGAGCTGTTTTTT,CATSRGSRTPNTGELFF
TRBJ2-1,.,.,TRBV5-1,TGCGCCAGCAGCTTGGTGGCGGGCAATGAGCAGTTCTTC,CASSLVAGNEQFF
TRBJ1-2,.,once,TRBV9,TGTGCCAGCAGCGAAACCGTGATGACAGAGGCAAATGGCTACACCTTC,CASSETVMTEANGYTF
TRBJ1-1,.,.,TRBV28,TGTGCCAGCAGTTCTCACGACAGGACCGAAGCTTTCTTT,CASSSHDRTEAFF
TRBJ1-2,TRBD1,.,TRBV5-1,TGCGCCAGCAGCCCCCCCACCGGGACAGGGGATGGCTACACCTTC,CASSPPTGTGDGYTF
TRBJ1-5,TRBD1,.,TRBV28,TGTGCCAGCAGGCCGCTCCAGGGGGCTTCTCAGCCCCAGCATTTT,CASRPLQGASQPQHF
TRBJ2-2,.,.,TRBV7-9,TGTGCCAGCAGCTTACCGCGGGTCGGGGGAGCCGGGGAGCTGTTTTTT,CASSLPRVGGAGELFF
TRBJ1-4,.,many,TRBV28,TGTGCCAGCAGGGGCGGGGGGTCAGCTAATGAAAAACTGTTTTTT,CASRGGGSANEKLFF
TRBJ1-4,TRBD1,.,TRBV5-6,TGTGCCAGCAGCCCGACAGGGCGTGCTGAAAAACTGTTTTTT,CASSPTGRAEKLFF